Detailed here is one T cell receptor beta chain. The germline V gene encodes CDR1 SGHNT and CDR2 YYREEE (reference sequence). The CDR3 is made up of 16 amino acids. Trimming took 4 bases from V and 5 from J; bases not matched to a gene: 13. This record belongs to a study of blood T cell repertoires in COVID-19. Methods used by the authors: Nucleated cell counts were estimated from reference gene primer amplification. Generated by immunoSEQ multiplex PCR, the TCRdb table keeps only in-frame clones and is missing some. V, J and clone size were drawn from that table, and D and trimming were deduced from the DNA. The sample holds over 400,000 clones, approximately 90% seen once.

This clonotype was obtained from a woman in her twenties or thirties with active or convalescent COVID-19. The sequenced sample consisted of peripheral blood. The chain combines TRBV5-4 with TRBJ2-7, with 9 bases fitting TRBD1. The CDR3 coding sequence is TGTGCCAGCAGCCCGCCGGGACAGGGCGGTTTCCACGAGCAGTACTTC. It yields the protein CASSPPGQGGFHEQYF.